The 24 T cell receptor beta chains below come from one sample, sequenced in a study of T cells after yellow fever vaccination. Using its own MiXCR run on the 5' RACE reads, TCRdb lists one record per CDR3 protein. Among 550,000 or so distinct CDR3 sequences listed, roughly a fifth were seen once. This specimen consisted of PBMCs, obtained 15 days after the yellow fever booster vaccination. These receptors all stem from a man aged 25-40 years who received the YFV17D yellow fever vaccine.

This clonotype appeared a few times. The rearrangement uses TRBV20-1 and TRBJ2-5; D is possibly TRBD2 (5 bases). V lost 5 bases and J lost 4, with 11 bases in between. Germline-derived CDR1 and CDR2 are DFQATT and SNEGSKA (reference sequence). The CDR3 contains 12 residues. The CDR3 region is CSADVSGETQYF. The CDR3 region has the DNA TGCAGTGCTGACGTCAGCGGAGAGACCCAGTACTTC.

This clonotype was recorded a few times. The CDR3 spells CATRQGAGTQYF. For the CDR3, the DNA is TGTGCCACCAGACAGGGGGCCGGTACGCAGTATTTT. This sequence joins TRBV24-1 and TRBJ2-3, with 9 bases aligning to TRBD1. Germline CDR1 is KGHDR and CDR2 is SFDVKD. The CDR3 is made up of 12 amino acids. J was trimmed by 8 bases and V by 7 bases; bases with no gene match: 3.

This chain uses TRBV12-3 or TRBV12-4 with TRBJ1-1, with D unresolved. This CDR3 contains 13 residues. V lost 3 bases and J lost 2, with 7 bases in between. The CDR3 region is CASSFKLNTEAFF. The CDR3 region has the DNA TGTGCCAGCAGTTTTAAGTTAAACACTGAAGCTTTCTTT.

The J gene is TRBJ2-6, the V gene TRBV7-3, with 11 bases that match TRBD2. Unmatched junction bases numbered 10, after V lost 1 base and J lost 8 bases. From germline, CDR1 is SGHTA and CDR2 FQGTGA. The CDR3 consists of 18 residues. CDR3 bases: TGTGCCAGCAGCTTAAAGCCGCCACTAGCGGGAGTACCCAACGTCCTGACTTTC. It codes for CASSLKPPLAGVPNVLTF. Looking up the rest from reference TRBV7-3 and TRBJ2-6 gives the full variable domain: GAGVSQTPSNKVTEKGKYVELRCDPISGHTALYWYRQSLGQGPEFLIYFQGTGAADDSGLPNDRFFAVRPEGSVSTLKIQRTERGDSAVYLCASSLKPPLAGVPNVLTFGAGSRLTVL.

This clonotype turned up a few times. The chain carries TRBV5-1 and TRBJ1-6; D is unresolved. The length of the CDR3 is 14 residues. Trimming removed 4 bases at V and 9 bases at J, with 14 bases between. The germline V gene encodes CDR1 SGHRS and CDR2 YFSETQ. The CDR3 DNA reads TGCGCCAGCAGCATCGCTCAGAGTTTTTCACCCCTCCACTTT. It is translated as CASSIAQSFSPLHF. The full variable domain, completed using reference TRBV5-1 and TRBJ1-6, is KAGVTQTPRYLIKTRGQQVTLSCSPISGHRSVSWYQQTPGQGLQFLFEYFSETQRNKGNFPGRFSGRQFSNSRSEMNVSTLELGDSALYLCASSIAQSFSPLHFGNGTRLTVT.

DNA of the CDR3: TGTGCCAGCAGCTTGTCTGGAACTAACCCCCAAGAGACCCAGTACTTC. Translating gives CASSLSGTNPQETQYF. The rearrangement uses TRBV5-6 and TRBJ2-5; D is unclear. The CDR3 has 16 amino acids. Germline V gene sequence: CDR1 SGHDT, CDR2 YYEEEE. Trimming took 1 base from V and 1 from J, leaving 14 bases between them. Full variable domain (outside the CDR3, taken from reference TRBV5-6 and TRBJ2-5): DAGVTQSPTHLIKTRGQQVTLRCSPKSGHDTVSWYQQALGQGPQFIFQYYEEEERQRGNFPDRFSGHQFPNYSSELNVNALLLGDSALYLCASSLSGTNPQETQYFGPGTRLLVL.

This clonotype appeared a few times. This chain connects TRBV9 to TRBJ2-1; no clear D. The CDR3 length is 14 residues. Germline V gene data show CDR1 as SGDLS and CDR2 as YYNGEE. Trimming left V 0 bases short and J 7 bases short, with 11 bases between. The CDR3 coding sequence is TGTGCCAGCAGCGTAGAGGCGGCACCGAATGAGCAGTTCTTC. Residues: CASSVEAAPNEQFF.

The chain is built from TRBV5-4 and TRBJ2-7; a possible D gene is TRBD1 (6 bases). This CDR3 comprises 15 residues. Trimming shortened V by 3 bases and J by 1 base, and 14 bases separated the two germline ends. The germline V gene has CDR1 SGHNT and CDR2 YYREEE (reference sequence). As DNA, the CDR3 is TGTGCCAGCAGCTCACAACCGGGACATTCCTACGAGCAGTACTTC. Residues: CASSSQPGHSYEQYF.

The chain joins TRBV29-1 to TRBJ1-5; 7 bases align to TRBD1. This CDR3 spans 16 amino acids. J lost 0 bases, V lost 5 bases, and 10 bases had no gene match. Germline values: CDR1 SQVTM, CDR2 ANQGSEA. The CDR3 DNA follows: TGCAGCGTTCTAACAGGGGACCTAAATAGCAATCAGCCCCAGCATTTT. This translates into CSVLTGDLNSNQPQHF.

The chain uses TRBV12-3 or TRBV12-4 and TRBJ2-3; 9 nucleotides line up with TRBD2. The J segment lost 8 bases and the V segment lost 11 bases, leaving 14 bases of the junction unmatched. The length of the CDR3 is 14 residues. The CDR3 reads CASTLAGVRGTQYF. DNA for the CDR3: TGTGCCTCCACATTAGCGGGAGTGAGGGGTACGCAGTATTTT.

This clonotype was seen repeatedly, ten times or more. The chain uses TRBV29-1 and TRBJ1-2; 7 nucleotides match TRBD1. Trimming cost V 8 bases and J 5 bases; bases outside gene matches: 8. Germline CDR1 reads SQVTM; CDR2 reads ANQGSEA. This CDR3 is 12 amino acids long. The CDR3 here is CSTRQGSYGYTF. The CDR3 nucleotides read TGCAGCACAAGACAGGGTTCTTATGGCTACACCTTC.

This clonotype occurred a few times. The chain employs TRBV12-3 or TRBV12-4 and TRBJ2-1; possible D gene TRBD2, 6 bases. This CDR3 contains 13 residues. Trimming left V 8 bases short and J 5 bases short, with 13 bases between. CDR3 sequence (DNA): TGTGCCAGCCAATGGACTAACGACAATGAGCAGTTCTTC. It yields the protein CASQWTNDNEQFF.

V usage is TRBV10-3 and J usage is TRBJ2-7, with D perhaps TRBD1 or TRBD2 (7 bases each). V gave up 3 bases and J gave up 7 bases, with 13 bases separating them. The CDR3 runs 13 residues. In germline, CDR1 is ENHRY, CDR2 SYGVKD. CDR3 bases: TGTGCCATCAGTGACAGGGGGGGAGCGGAGCAGTACTTC. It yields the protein CAISDRGGAEQYF.

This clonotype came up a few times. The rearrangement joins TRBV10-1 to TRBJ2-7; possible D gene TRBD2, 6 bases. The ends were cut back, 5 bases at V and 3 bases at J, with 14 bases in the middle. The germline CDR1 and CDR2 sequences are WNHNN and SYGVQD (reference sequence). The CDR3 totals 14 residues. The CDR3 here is CASSPGASGYEQYF. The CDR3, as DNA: TGCGCCAGCAGTCCGGGAGCTTCGGGCTACGAGCAGTACTTC.

CDR3 in amino acids: CASKTQGVTPLHF. The DNA for the CDR3 is TGTGCCAGCAAAACCCAAGGGGTCACACCCCTCCACTTT. V and J are TRBV27 and TRBJ1-6, with a possible D match to TRBD1 (5 bases). V gave up 7 bases and J gave up 11 bases, with 15 bases separating them. The CDR3 runs to 13 residues. From germline, CDR1 is MNHEY and CDR2 SMNVEV (reference sequence).

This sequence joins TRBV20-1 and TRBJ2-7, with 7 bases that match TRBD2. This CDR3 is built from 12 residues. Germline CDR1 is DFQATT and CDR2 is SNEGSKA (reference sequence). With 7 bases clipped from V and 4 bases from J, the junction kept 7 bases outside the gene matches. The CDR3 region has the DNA TGCAGTGGGGGGAGGGCCTTATACGAGCAGTACTTC. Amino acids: CSGGRALYEQYF.

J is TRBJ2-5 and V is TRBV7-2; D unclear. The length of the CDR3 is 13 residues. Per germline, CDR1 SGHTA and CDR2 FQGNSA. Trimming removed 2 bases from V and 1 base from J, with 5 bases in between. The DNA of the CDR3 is TGTGCCAGCAGCTTAAATTTCCAAGAGACCCAGTACTTC. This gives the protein CASSLNFQETQYF. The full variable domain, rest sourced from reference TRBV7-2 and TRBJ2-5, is GAGVSQSPSNKVTEKGKDVELRCDPISGHTALYWYRQSLGQGLEFLIYFQGNSAPDKSGLPSDRFSAERTGGSVSTLTIQRTQQEDSAVYLCASSLNFQETQYFGPGTRLLVL.

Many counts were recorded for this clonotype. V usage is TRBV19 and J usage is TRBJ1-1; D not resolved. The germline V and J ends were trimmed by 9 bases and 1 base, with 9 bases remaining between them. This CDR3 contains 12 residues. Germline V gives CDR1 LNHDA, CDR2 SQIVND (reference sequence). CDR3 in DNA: TGTGCCAGCAGCCGGGGGAACACTGAAGCTTTCTTT. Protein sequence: CASSRGNTEAFF.

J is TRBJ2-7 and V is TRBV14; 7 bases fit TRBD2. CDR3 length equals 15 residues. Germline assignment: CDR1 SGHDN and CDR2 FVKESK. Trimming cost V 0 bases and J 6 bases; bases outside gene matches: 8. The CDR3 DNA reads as TGTGCCAGCAGCCAAGACGGGGCGGGGGTTCGCGAGCAGTACTTC. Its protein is CASSQDGAGVREQYF. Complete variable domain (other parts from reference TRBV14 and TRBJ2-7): EAGVTQFPSHSVIEKGQTVTLRCDPISGHDNLYWYRRVMGKEIKFLLHFVKESKQDESGMPNNRFLAERTGGTYSTLKVQPAELEDSGVYFCASSQDGAGVREQYFGPGTRLTVT.

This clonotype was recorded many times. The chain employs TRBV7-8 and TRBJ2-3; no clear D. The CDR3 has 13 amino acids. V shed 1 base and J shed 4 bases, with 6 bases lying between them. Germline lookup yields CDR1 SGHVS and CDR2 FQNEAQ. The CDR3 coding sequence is TGTGCCAGCAGCTTAGTCTTTGCAGATACGCAGTATTTT. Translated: CASSLVFADTQYF.

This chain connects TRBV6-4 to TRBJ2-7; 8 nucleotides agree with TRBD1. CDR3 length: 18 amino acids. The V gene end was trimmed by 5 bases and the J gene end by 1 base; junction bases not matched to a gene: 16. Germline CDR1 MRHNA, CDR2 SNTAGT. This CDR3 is CASSRGFNRGFGSYEQYF. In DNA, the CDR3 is TGTGCCAGCAGTCGAGGCTTTAACAGGGGGTTTGGGTCCTACGAGCAGTACTTC.

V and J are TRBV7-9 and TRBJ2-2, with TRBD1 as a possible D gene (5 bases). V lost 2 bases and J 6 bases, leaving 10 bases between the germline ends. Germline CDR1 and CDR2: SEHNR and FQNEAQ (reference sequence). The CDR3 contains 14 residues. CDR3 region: CASSLLQDSGELFF. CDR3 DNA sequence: TGTGCCAGCAGCTTACTACAGGATTCCGGGGAGCTGTTTTTT.

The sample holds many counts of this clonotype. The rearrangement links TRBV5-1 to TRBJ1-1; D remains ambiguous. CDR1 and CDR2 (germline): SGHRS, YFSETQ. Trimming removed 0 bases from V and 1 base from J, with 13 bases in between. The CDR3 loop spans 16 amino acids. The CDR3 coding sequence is TGCGCCAGCAGCTTGGGGTGGGGTACGGGGAACACTGAAGCTTTCTTT. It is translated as CASSLGWGTGNTEAFF.

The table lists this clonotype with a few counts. The CDR3 loop reads CASSSLTSGRAITDTQYF. CDR3 coding DNA: TGCGCCAGCAGCTCCCTGACTAGCGGGAGGGCCATAACAGATACGCAGTATTTT. The rearrangement uses TRBV5-1 and TRBJ2-3; 14 positions agree with TRBD2. Trimming removed 3 bases from V and 3 bases from J; junction bases left unmatched: 9. Germline CDR1 reads SGHRS; CDR2 reads YFSETQ. The CDR3 has 18 amino acids.